The rows below give T cell receptor beta chains drawn from one sample of a study of early T cells in non-severe SARS-CoV-2 infection. TCRdb passed the 5' RACE reads through MiXCR, listing each CDR3 protein once. The repertoire holds approximately 64,000 distinct CDR3 sequences, more than 15% seen once, with over 8% in the top ten. Specimen: whole blood, collected at baseline. All receptors come from an adult who was a healthcare worker with PCR-confirmed SARS-CoV-2 infection or an uninfected control (not recorded which). Both conserved end residues are part of each CDR3. The order of the fields is V gene, CDR3 protein.

TRBV11-3,CASSPHTGGDTEAFF
TRBV11-2,CASSLAGNEQFF
TRBV9,CASSSSITDTQYF
TRBV27,CASKSGGSFGGEQFF
TRBV6-5,CASSLTGDRNQPQHF
TRBV4-2,CASSQPAPGTYSPLHF
TRBV6-6,CASSYSGTGHYGYTF
TRBV20-1,CSVAGWNTGELFF
TRBV12-3/TRBV12-4,CASSSHRDQPQHF
TRBV29-1,CSVEGGGAYEQYF
TRBV10-3,CAISESKVLAGREQYF
TRBV14,CASSHHRDVGQPQHF
TRBV27,CASSTRDPRTNEQFF
TRBV4-3,CASSQEKFATNEKLFF
TRBV19,CATQGGTGELFF
TRBV7-8,CASSPRTGDTGELFF
TRBV12-3/TRBV12-4,CASSLAPHRDLNTEAFF
TRBV4-3,CASSQDLSGSGADTQYF
TRBV7-9,CASSLGYGTSGDNEQFF
TRBV25-1,CASSNRDGSYEQYF
TRBV6-6,CASSSLYEQYF
TRBV5-4,CASTQQGTGANVLTF
TRBV5-1,CASGRTGSQETQYF
TRBV20-1,CSAPGLASTDTQYF
TRBV30,CAWSGRQGSADTQYF
TRBV6-1,CASTPQGGTSYGYTF
TRBV4-1,CASSSRTGTGELFF
TRBV4-2,CASSQERLLYSPLHF
TRBV6-5,CASSYSRQGKGYGYTF
TRBV12-3/TRBV12-4,CASKLSGSEQYF
TRBV6-2/TRBV6-3,CASSWGRGSGQPQHF
TRBV30,CAWRRQGAGNTEAFF
TRBV6-2/TRBV6-3,CASSPHTTGGTEAFF
TRBV3-1,CASSQVQSGANVLTF
TRBV2,CASRTDRGINSPLHF
TRBV18,CASSPPTGFQETQYF
TRBV20-1,CSAASTSGGNEQFF
TRBV29-1,CSVEMIAGTEQFF
TRBV27,CASGGAGGNSPLHF
TRBV5-1,CASSSGDRVYEQYF
TRBV4-1,CASSLRRVRETQYF
TRBV3-1,CASSQDSGFSSGNTIYF
TRBV7-9,CASSLGSSSYEQYF
TRBV19,CASSVGGLAGDEQFF
TRBV30,CAWSTRTANTEAFF
TRBV5-6,CASSFIWDSNYGYTF
TRBV5-1,CASSIRTSDPLLEAKNIQYF
TRBV14,CASSPSTGGNTEAFF
TRBV5-1,CASSFPAGGTYEQYF
TRBV6-2/TRBV6-3,CASSYARGPAGTGELFF
TRBV12-3/TRBV12-4,CASSGQGVSYEQYF
TRBV27,CASRRTGGGAGGYTF
TRBV5-4,CASSSRGRGDTQYF
TRBV5-6,CASSLRLVGRTGELFF
TRBV11-2,CASSLEQGRNSPLHF